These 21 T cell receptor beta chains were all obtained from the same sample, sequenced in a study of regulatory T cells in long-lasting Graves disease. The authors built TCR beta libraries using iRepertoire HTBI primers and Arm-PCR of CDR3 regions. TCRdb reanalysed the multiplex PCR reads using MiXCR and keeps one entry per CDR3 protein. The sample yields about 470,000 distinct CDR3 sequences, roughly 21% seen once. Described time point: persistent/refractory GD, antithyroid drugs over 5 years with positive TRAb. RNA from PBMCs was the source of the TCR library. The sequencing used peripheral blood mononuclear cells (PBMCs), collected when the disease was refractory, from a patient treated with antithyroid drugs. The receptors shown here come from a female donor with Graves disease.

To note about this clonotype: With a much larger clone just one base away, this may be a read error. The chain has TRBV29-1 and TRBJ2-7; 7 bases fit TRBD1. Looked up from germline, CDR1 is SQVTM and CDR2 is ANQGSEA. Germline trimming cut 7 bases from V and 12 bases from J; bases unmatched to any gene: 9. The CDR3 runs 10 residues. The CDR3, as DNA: TGCAGCGCATTCGGGACAGACGTGTACTTC. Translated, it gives CSAFGTDVYF.

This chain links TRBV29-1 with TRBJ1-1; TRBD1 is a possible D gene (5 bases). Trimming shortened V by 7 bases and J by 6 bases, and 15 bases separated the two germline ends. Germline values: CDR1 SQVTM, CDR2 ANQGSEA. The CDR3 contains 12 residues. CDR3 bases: TGCAGCGCTGTGACAGTCTGGTCTGAAGCTTTCTTT. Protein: CSAVTVWSEAFF.

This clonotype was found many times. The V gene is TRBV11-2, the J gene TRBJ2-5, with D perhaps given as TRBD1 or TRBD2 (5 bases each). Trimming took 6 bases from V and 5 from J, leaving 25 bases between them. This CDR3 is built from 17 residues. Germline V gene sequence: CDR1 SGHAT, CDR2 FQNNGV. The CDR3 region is CASSPIPATRGPETQYF. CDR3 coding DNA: TGTGCCAGCAGTCCAATTCCAGCGACAAGGGGACCGGAGACCCAGTACTTC.

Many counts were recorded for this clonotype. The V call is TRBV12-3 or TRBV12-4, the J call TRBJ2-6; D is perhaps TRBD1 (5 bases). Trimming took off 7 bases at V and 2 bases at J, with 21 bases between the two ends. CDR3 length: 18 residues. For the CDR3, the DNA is TGTGCCAGCACTAAAACGTCTCTTTTGGGGCCTGGGGCCAACGTCCTGACTTTC. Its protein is CASTKTSLLGPGANVLTF.

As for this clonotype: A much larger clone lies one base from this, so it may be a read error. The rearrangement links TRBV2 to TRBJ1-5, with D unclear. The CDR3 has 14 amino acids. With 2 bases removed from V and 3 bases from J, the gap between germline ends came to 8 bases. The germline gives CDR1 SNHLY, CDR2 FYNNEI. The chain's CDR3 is CASSESRPNQPQHF. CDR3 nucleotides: TGTGCCAGCAGTGAAAGCAGGCCCAATCAGCCCCAGCATTTT. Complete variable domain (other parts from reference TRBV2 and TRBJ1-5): EPEVTQTPSHQVTQMGQEVILRCVPISNHLYFYWYRQILGQKVEFLVSFYNNEISEKSEIFDDQFSVERPDGSNFTLKIRSTKLEDSAMYFCASSESRPNQPQHFGDGTRLSIL.

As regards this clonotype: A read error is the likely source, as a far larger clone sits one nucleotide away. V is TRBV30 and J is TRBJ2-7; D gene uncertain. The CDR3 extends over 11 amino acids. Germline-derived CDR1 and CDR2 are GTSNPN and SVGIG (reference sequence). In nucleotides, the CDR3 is TGTGCCTGGAGTGAGTCCTACGAGCGGTACTTC. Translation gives CAWSESYERYF.

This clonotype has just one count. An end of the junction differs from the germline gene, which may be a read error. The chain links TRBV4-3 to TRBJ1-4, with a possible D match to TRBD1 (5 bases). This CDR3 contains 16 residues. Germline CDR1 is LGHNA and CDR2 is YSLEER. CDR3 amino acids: CDSSPGGGDTNEKLFF. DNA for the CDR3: TGCGACAGCAGCCCAGGCGGGGGGGATACTAATGAAAAACTGTTTTTT.

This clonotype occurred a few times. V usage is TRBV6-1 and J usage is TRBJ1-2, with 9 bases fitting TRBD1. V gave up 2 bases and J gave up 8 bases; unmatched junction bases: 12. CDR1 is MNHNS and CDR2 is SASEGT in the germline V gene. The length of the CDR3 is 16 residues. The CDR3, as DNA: TGTGCCAGCAGTGAACCCGGGACAGGGTTGTTCGGCGGCTACACCTTC. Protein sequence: CASSEPGTGLFGGYTF.

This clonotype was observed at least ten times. The CDR3 is CAISERQGIAFAYEQYF. The CDR3 DNA sequence: TGTGCCATCAGTGAGCGACAGGGGATTGCGTTCGCCTACGAGCAGTACTTC. The chain employs TRBV10-3 and TRBJ2-7; 8 bases fit TRBD1. Germline V gene sequence: CDR1 ENHRY, CDR2 SYGVKD. This CDR3 is built from 17 residues. Trimming cost V 2 bases and J 2 bases; bases outside gene matches: 11.

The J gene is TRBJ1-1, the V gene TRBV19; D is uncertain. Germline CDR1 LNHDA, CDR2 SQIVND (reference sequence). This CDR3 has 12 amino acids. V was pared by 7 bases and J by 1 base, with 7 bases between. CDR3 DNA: TGTGCCAGTACATGGGCGAACACTGAAGCTTTCTTT. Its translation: CASTWANTEAFF.

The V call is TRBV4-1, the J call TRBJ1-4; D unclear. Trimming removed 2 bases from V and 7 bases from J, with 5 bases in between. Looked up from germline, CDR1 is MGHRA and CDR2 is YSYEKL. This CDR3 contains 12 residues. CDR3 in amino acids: CASSQQIEKLFF. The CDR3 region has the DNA TGCGCCAGCAGCCAACAAATTGAAAAACTGTTTTTT.

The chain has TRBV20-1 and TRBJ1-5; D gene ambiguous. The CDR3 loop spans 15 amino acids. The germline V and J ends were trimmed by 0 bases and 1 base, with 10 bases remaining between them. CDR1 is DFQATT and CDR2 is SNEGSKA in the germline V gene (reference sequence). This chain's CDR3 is CSARDLGQSNQPQHF. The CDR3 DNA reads TGCAGTGCTAGAGATCTAGGGCAGAGCAATCAGCCCCAGCATTTT.

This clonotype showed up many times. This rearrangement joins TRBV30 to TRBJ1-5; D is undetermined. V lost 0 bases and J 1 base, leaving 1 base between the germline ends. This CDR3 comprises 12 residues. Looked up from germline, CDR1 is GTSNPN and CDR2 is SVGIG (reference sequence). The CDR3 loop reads CAWSVSNQPQHF. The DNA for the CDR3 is TGTGCCTGGAGTGTAAGCAATCAGCCCCAGCATTTT.

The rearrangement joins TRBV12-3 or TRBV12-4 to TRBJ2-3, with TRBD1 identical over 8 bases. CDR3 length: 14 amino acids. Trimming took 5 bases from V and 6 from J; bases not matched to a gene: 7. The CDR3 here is CASSPGQVSDTQYF. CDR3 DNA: TGTGCCAGCAGTCCGGGACAGGTCTCCGATACGCAGTATTTT.

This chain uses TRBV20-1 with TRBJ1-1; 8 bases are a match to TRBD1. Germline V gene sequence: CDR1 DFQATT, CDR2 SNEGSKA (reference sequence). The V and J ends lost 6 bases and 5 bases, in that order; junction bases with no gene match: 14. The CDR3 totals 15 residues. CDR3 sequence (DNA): TGCAGTGCCGTAGTAGGGCAGGGGGCTGGAACTGAAGCTTTCTTT. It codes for CSAVVGQGAGTEAFF.

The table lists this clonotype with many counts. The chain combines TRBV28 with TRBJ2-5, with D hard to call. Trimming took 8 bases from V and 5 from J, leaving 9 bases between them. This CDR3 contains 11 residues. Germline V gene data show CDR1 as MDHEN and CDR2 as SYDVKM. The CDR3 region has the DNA TGTGCCAGCTCTAACCGGGAGACCCAGTACTTC. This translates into CASSNRETQYF. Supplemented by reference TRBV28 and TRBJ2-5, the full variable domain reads DVKVTQSSRYLVKRTGEKVFLECVQDMDHENMFWYRQDPGLGLRLIYFSYDVKMKEKGDIPEGYSVSREKKERFSLILESASTNQTSMYLCASSNRETQYFGPGTRLLVL.

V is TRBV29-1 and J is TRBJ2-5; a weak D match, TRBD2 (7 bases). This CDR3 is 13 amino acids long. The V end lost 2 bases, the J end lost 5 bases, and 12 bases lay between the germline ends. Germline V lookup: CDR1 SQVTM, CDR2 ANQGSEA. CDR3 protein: CSVERGGGETQYF. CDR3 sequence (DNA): TGCAGCGTTGAAAGGGGGGGCGGGGAGACCCAGTACTTC.

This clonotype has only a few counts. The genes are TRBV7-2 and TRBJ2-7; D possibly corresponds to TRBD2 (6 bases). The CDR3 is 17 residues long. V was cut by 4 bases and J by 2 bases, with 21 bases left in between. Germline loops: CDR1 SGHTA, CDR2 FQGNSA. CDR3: CASSSPLTGTLPYEQYF. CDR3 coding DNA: TGTGCCAGCAGCTCTCCCTTGACGGGGACTCTCCCCTACGAGCAGTACTTC.

The CDR3 region is CASSYPIQATNEKLFF. The CDR3, as DNA: TGTGCCAGCAGCTATCCAATACAGGCAACTAATGAAAAACTGTTTTTT. This chain uses TRBV7-9 with TRBJ1-4; maybe TRBD1 (5 bases). The CDR3 runs 16 residues. The V gene's germline CDR1 is SEHNR and CDR2 FQNEAQ (reference sequence). Deletions cut 4 bases from V and 0 bases from J, with 12 bases between.

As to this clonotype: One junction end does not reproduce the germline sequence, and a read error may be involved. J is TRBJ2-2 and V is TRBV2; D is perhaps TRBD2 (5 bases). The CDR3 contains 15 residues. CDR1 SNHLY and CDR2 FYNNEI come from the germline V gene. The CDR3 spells CASSESGLTTGELLF. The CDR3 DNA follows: TGTGCCAGCAGTGAGAGTGGTTTAACCACCGGGGAGCTGCTTTTT.

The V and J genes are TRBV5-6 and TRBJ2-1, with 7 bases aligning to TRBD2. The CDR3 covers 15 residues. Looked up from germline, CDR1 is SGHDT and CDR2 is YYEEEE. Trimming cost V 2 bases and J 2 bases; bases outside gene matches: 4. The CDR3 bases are TGTGCCAGCAGCTTTGGCGGGAGCGCCTACAATGAGCAGTTCTTC. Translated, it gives CASSFGGSAYNEQFF.